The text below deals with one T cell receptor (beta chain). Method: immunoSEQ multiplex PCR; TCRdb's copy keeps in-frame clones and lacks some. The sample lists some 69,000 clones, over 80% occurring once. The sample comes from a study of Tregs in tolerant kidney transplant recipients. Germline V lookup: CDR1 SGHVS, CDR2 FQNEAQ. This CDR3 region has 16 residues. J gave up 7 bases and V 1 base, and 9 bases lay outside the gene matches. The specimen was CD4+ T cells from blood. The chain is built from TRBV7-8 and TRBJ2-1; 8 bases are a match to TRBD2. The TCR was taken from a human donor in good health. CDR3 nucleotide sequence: TGTGCCAGCAGCTTAGGGACGGGAGGGCTGAGGAATGAGCAGTTCTTC. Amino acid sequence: CASSLGTGGLRNEQFF.